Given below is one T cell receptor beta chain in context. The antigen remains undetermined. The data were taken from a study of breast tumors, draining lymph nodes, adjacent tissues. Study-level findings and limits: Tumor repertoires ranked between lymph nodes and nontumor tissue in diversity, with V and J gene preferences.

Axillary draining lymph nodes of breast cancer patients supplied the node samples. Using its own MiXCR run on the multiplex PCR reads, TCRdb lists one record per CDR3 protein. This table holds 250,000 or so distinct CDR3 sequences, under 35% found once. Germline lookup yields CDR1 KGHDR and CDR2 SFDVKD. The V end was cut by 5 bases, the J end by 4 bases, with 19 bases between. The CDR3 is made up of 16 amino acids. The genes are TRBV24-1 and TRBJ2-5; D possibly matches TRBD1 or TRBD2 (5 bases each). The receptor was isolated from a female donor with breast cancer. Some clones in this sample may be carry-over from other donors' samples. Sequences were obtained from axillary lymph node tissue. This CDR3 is CATSGRIQGRRETQYF. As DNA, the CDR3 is TGTGCCACCAGTGGGCGGATTCAGGGACGGAGAGAGACCCAGTACTTC.